This T cell receptor (beta chain) is drawn from a study of cytomegalovirus exposure and HLA in healthy donors. About the research overall: Around 80 million unique TCR sequences came from HLA-typed donors in an early release. Broader study findings: Most subjects' HLA-A and HLA-B alleles were reportedly predicted from TCR beta sequences. CMV antigen specificity of three CMV-associated chains was confirmed in vitro.

This PCR relied on a set of 60 Vbeta primers and 13 Jbeta primers. TCRdb's copy holds only in-frame clones and misses some; the assay was immunoSEQ multiplex PCR. The sample carries approximately 150,000 clones, roughly 74% recorded once. As concerns this clone: Antigen specificity is unknown.

CDR1 and CDR2 (germline): LNHDA, SQIVND (reference sequence). The CDR3 covers 15 residues. V shed 5 bases, J shed 4 bases, and the junction held 10 bases outside the gene matches. The clonotype comes from a man between 18 and 35 years old in good health and CMV-seropositive. The sample taken for sequencing was PBMCs. The gene calls are TRBV19 and TRBJ2-5, with TRBD1 matching 7 bases. CDR3 amino acids: CASSPDRAVGETQYF. In DNA, the CDR3 is TGTGCCAGTAGTCCCGACAGGGCGGTGGGAGAGACCCAGTACTTC.